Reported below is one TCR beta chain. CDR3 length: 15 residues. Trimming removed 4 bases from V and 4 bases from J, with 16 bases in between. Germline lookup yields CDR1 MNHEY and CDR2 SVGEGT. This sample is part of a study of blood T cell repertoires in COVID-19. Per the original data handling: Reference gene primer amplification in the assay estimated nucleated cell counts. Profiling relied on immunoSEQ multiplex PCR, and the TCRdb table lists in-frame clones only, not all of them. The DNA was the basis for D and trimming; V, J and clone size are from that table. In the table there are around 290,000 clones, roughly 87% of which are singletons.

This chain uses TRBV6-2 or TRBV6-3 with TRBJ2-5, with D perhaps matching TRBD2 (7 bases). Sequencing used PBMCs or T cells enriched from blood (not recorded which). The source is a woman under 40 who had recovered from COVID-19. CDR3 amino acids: CASSSPHREGETQYF. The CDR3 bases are TGTGCCAGCAGTTCCCCTCACAGGGAGGGAGAGACCCAGTACTTC.